These T cell receptor beta chains were read from a single sample in a study of neurological immune-mediated disorders. In TCRdb, the 5' RACE reads were re-called with MiXCR into one record per CDR3 protein. The data contain tens of thousands of distinct CDR3 sequences, under 4.5% of them singletons. Sequencing was done on a sample of PBMCs. The receptors originated from a woman aged 50 to 60 with multiple sclerosis. CDR3s include the opening cysteine and the closing phenylalanine or tryptophan. D genes are given only for firm matches. A clone size is listed for some rows: how often the clone was seen (once, few, many), or a class if it is expanded.

>TRBJ2-5|18|TRBV19|.|.
CASSSFILKTWNQETQYF
TGTGCCAGTAGTTCCTTCATACTCAAAACGTGGAATCAAGAGACCCAGTACTTC
>TRBJ2-1|17|TRBV9|TRBD2|many
CASSLRLAGGYYNEQFF
TGTGCCAGCAGCCTTAGACTAGCGGGGGGATACTACAATGAGCAGTTCTTC
>TRBJ2-1|13|TRBV25-1|TRBD2|.
CASAGLAGTEQFF
TGTGCCAGTGCCGGACTAGCGGGGACTGAGCAGTTCTTC
>TRBJ1-2|14|TRBV5-1|.|many
CASSLDLAGRGYTF
TGCGCCAGCAGCTTGGATCTGGCAGGGCGCGGCTACACCTTC
>TRBJ1-5|15|TRBV12-3/TRBV12-4|.|many
CASSLGVTMNQPQHF
TGTGCCAGCAGTTTAGGGGTTACAATGAATCAGCCCCAGCATTTT
>TRBJ2-1|16|TRBV20-1|TRBD2|many
CSAFRLAGGLYNEQFF
TGCAGTGCTTTCCGACTAGCGGGGGGCCTATACAATGAGCAGTTCTTC
>TRBJ1-6|15|TRBV20-1|.|many
CSFLRGTLPNSPLHF
TGCAGTTTCCTTCGGGGGACACTTCCAAATTCACCCCTCCACTTT
>TRBJ2-5|13|TRBV20-1|TRBD2|many
CSAEAGAGETQYF
TGCAGTGCTGAAGCGGGGGCCGGGGAGACCCAGTACTTC
>TRBJ2-5|13|TRBV5-6|.|many
CASSPEWGETQYF
TGTGCCAGCAGCCCTGAGTGGGGGGAGACCCAGTACTTC
>TRBJ2-5|13|TRBV20-1|.|many
CSAGFGGWETQYF
TGCAGTGCTGGATTTGGGGGCTGGGAGACCCAGTACTTC
>TRBJ1-5|13|TRBV9|.|many
CASSNTRNQPQHF
TGTGCCAGCAGCAATACTAGGAATCAGCCCCAGCATTTT
>TRBJ2-1|16|TRBV5-1|TRBD1|many
CASSFVRDRGSNEQFF
TGCGCCAGCAGCTTTGTCCGGGACAGGGGTTCCAATGAGCAGTTCTTC
>TRBJ1-1|13|TRBV20-1|.|many
CSARDPWVTEAFF
TGCAGTGCTAGAGATCCCTGGGTAACTGAAGCTTTCTTT
>TRBJ1-2|12|TRBV27|.|many
CASSTGRVGYTF
TGTGCCAGCAGTACGGGAAGGGTAGGCTACACCTTC
>TRBJ2-7|15|TRBV5-1|.|many
CASRYARDLTYEQYF
TGCGCCAGCAGGTACGCCAGGGACCTCACCTACGAGCAGTACTTC
>TRBJ2-2|13|TRBV6-4|.|many
CASSEGAGGELFF
TGTGCCAGCAGTGAAGGGGCCGGCGGGGAGCTGTTTTTT
>TRBJ2-2|11|TRBV7-2|.|many
CASSLIGELFF
TGTGCCAGCAGCTTAATCGGGGAGCTGTTTTTT
>TRBJ1-1|14|TRBV20-1|TRBD1|many
CSAGQGTWNTEAFF
TGCAGTGCCGGACAGGGGACGTGGAACACTGAAGCTTTCTTT
>TRBJ2-2|14|TRBV5-1|.|many
CASSSGPNTGELFF
TGCGCCAGCAGCAGCGGACCAAACACCGGGGAGCTGTTTTTT
>TRBJ2-5|14|TRBV20-1|TRBD1|many
CSARKGQGKETQYF
TGCAGTGCTAGAAAGGGACAGGGGAAAGAGACCCAGTACTTC
>TRBJ2-5|13|TRBV12-3/TRBV12-4|.|many
CASSFSRRETQYF
TGTGCCAGCAGTTTCTCCAGGAGGGAGACCCAGTACTTC
>TRBJ2-3|15|TRBV5-5|.|many
CASIQTALTADTQYF
TGTGCCAGCATCCAGACAGCCCTCACCGCAGATACGCAGTATTTT